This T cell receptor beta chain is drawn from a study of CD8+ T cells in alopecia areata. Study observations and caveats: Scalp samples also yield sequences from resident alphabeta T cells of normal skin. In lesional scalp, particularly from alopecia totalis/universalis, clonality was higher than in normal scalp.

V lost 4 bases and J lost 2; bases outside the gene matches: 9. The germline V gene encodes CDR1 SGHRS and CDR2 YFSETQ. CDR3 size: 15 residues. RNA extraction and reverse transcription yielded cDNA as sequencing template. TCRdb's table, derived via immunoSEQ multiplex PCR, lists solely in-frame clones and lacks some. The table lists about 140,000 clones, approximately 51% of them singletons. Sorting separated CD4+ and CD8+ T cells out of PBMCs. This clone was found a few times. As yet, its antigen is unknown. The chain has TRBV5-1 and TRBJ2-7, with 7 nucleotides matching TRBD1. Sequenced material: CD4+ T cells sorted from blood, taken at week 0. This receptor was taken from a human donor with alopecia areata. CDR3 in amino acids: CASSIYRGPTYEQYF. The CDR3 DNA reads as TGCGCCAGCAGCATATACAGGGGTCCCACCTACGAGCAGTACTTC.